Included here is one T cell receptor (beta chain) sequence, with context. No antigen is known for it. The entry originates in a study of T cell responses to AZD1222 COVID-19 vaccine. About the research overall: Analysis merged second doses at about 4 or about 12 weeks.

Findings and caveats of the study: Regions left unmutated in variants are reportedly the target of nearly half of spike-specific TCRs. Donors were mostly white British, more females; clonal diversity possibly underestimated. CD4 TCRs linked to vaccination spanned spike, dominating at 160-218 and 743-854.

The V and J ends lost 8 bases and 8 bases, in that order; junction bases with no gene match: 10. This CDR3 is built from 14 residues. Germline assignment: CDR1 SEHNR and CDR2 FQNEAQ (reference sequence). The table came from immunoSEQ multiplex PCR; TCRdb's copy has only in-frame clones and leaves some out. Among 100,000 to 150,000 clones listed, about 90% were seen once. This sample comprised peripheral blood, obtained on day 0 of AZD1222 vaccination. This TCR came from an adult in good health. The chain joins TRBV7-9 to TRBJ2-1, with 9 positions matching TRBD2. CDR3: CASERTSALDEQFF. CDR3 DNA sequence: TGTGCCAGCGAGAGGACTAGCGCCTTGGATGAGCAGTTCTTC.